This T cell receptor beta chain was sequenced during a study of shared clonotypes between healthy human individuals (dated by TCRdb to about 2020). Notes on the research overall: Three men and a couple of women, aged 18 to 49 years, made up the cohort. For each donor, CD4 naive and CD4 memory were each given three plates, CD8 naive was given two plates, and CD8 memory was given one plate. Blood TCR repertoires of roughly five healthy adults were deeply sequenced to estimate repertoire size and the extent of clonotype sharing between individuals. Different laboratories and diverse techniques were used to prepare libraries and sequence TCR repertoires, to increase sequencing depth and limit assay-specific biases. Leukapheresis yielded between about 0.94 and 9.5 billion PBMCs per donor. Here is what the overall study found, with its caveats: Pairwise subsampling led to the expectation that sequencing depth would affect the degree of clonotype sharing among donors. Higher generation probabilities were observed for clonotypes shared by all four sorted-subset donors than for non-shared clonotypes. When a handful of donors were compared, the shared fraction of clonotypes was approximately 5% for naive CD4, less than 4% for naive CD8, roughly 2.3% for memory CD4, and 0.4% for memory CD8. Sampling was limited to blood, and TCR repertoires in tissue likely differ from TCR repertoires in blood. Because the study included a small number of donors, the genetic and exposure-history diversity represented was limited. Incomplete sequencing was indicated by rarefaction of sorted-subset datasets, despite the large sequencing depth. Naive subsets generally had larger estimated clonotype richness than memory subsets did.

Using the deep immunoSEQ assay, multiplex PCR amplified TCR CDR3 regions from genomic DNA. Extracted genomic DNA from each cell subset was distributed evenly across all wells of several immunoSEQ 96-well plates, and each plate was treated as a replicate. Each replicate PCR for sorted subsets received approximately 220 ng genomic DNA, equal to about 30,000 T cell genomes. Purified libraries were measured with a Qubit 3.0 fluorometer, size-checked on a Bioanalyzer 2100, and measured again with the KAPA Library Quantification kit. Each immunoSEQ 96-well plate was sequenced on its own single-read 150-cycle Illumina NextSeq 550 flow cell. As for how the authors treated the data: The immunoSEQ output contained only junctional sequences without quality scores, so filtering could not match that applied to full-length reads. Sequences were annotated with PyIR, a Python wrapper for IgBLAST v1.9, using IMGT germline references to assign V/J genes and CDR3. Reads were removed for weak V/J assignments (E-value above 1e-6), missing CDR3, stop codons, out-of-frame junctions, or ambiguous translated residues. V3J clonotypes were defined as sequences sharing an identical inferred V gene, J gene, and CDR3 amino acid sequence. Percentage overlap between repertoires was calculated by dividing the number of shared unique clonotypes by the size of the smaller repertoire. Three approaches were used to assess repertoire richness: RTK rarefaction, the Chao1 estimator, and Recon v2.1 estimates of unobserved clonotypes. Generation probabilities for all TCRbeta clonotypes obtained by the gDNA method from several donors were computed using OLGA. The source is immuneACCESS, and TCRdb retained only in-frame sequences with V and J called. Part of the clones is not carried over; for the studies checked, unresolved V genes explain less than half of this, and the remainder is unexplained. V, J and clone size are those of that table, while D and trimming were read from the DNA. Within this sample are 800,000 to 1,200,000 clones, with approximately 78% of them counted one time only. Of the sample, about 0.52% falls within the top ten clones.

Compared with germline, V lacks 1 base and J lacks 7 bases; bases without a gene match: 14. CDR1 and CDR2 were assigned from the germline V gene as LGHNA and YNFKEQ. The CDR3 numbers 17 residues from cysteine through phenylalanine. Solely the CDR3 DNA is kept, with 51 bases framed from the first base. Of note for this clone: No antigen is known for it. Base qualities were left out, and no much larger clone turns up one base away.

The donors were healthy, HIV-negative adults with no recently reported acute infections or vaccinations. All donors were Caucasian adults living in Nashville, Tennessee, USA. CD4+ T cells were enriched by magnetic negative selection, after which naive cells were positively selected on CD45RA and the negative fraction was taken as the memory subset. After blood collection by leukapheresis, PBMCs were isolated using Ficoll-Histopaque density gradient centrifugation and then cryopreserved in the vapor phase of liquid nitrogen. Analytical flow cytometry was used to check the purity and quantity of each magnetically sorted T cell population. Genomic DNA was isolated from every sorted fraction and measured by UV absorbance on a Nanodrop 2000c.

The source is a man between 18 and 35 years old in good health. Some clones in this sample may be carry-over from other donors' samples. The receptor chain draws on TRBV4-2 and TRBJ2-5; TRBD2 fits 8 bases in the junction. Sequencing was performed on memory CD4+ T cells from PBMCs. The cell subset or site tag for this specimen amounts to: CD45RA-negative fraction. The DNA sequence is as follows: TGTGCCAGCAGCCAAGGAACCTCGGGACTAGGGGAGGGGACCCAGTACTTC. Its protein product is CASSQGTSGLGEGTQYF.